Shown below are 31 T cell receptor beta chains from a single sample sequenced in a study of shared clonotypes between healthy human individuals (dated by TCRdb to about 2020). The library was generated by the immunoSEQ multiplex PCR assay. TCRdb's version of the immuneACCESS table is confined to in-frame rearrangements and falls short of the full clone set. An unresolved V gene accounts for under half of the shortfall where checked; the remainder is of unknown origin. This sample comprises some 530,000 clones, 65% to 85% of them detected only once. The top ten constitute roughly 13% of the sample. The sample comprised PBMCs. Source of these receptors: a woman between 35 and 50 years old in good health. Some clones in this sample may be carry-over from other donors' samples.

The CDR3 sequence: CASSPLVAAGATDTQYF. The CDR3 DNA reads as TGCGCCAGCAGCCCCTTGGTAGCCGCGGGAGCCACAGATACGCAGTATTTT. The chain carries TRBV5-1 and TRBJ2-3; TRBD2 aligns across 7 bases. CDR3 size: 17 residues. V lost 4 bases and J lost 2; bases outside the gene matches: 13. Germline lookup yields CDR1 SGHRS and CDR2 YFSETQ.

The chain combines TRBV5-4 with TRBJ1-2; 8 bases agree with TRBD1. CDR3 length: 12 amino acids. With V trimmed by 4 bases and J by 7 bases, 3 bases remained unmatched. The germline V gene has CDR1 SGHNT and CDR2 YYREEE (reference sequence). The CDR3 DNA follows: TGTGCCAGCAGCGGACAGGGTAGTGGCTACACCTTC. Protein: CASSGQGSGYTF. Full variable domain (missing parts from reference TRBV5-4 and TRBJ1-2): ETGVTQSPTHLIKTRGQQVTLRCSSQSGHNTVSWYQQALGQGPQFIFQYYREEENGRGNFPPRFSGLQFPNYSSELNVNALELDDSALYLCASSGQGSGYTFGSGTRLTVV.

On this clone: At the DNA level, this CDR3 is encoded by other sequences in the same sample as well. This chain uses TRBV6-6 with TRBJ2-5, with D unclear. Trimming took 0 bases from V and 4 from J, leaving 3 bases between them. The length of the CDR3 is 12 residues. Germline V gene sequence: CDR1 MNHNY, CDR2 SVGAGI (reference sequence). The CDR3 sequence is CASSYSGETQYF. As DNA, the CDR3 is TGTGCCAGCAGTTACTCTGGAGAGACCCAGTACTTC.

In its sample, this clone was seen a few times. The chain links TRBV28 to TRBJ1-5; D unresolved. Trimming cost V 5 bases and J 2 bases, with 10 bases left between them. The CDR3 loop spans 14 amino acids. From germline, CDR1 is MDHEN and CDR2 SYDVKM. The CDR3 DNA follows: TGTGCCAGCAGTGACGGGGATCGCAATCAGCCCCAGCATTTT. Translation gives CASSDGDRNQPQHF.

CDR3 loop: CASSPNGATNEKLFF. The DNA for the CDR3 is TGTGCCAGCTCACCAAATGGAGCAACTAATGAAAAACTGTTTTTT. J is TRBJ1-4 and V is TRBV18; D is uncertain. The ends were cut back, 2 bases at V and 0 bases at J, with 7 bases in the middle. The V gene's germline CDR1 is KGHSH and CDR2 LQKENI. The CDR3 contains 15 residues.

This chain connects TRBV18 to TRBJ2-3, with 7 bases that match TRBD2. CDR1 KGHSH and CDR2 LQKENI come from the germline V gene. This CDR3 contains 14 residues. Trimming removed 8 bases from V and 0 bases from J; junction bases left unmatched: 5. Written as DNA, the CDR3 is TGTGCCAGCCTGACTAGCAGTAGCACAGATACGCAGTATTTT. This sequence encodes CASLTSSSTDTQYF.

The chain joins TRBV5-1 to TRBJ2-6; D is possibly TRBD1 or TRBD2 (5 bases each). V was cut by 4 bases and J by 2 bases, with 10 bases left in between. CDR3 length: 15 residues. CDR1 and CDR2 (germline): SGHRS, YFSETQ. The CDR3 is CASSPGSTGANVLTF. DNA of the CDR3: TGCGCCAGCAGCCCAGGGAGTACTGGGGCCAACGTCCTGACTTTC.

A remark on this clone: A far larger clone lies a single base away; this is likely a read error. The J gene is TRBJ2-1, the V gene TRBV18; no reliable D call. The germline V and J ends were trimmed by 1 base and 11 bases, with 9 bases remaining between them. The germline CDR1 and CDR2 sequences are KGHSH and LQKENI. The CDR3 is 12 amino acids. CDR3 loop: CASSPLPYKQFF. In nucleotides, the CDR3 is TGTGCCAGCTCACCACTACCGTATAAGCAGTTCTTC.

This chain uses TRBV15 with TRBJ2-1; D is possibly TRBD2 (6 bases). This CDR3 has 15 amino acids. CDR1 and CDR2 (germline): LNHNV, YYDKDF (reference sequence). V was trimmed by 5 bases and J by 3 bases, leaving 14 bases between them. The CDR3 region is CATSPRPGVYNEQFF. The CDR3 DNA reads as TGTGCCACCAGCCCCCGGCCGGGAGTCTACAATGAGCAGTTCTTC.

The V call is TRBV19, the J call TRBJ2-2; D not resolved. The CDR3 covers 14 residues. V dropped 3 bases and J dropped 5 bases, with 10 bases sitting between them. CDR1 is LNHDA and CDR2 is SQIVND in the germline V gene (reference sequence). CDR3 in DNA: TGTGCCAGTAGTATGCAGTCCGCTACCGGGGAGCTGTTTTTT. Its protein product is CASSMQSATGELFF.

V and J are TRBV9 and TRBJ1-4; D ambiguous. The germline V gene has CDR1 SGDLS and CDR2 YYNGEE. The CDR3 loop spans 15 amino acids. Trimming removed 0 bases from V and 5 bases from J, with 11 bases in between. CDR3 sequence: CASSVDPAPNEKLFF. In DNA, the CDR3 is TGTGCCAGCAGCGTAGATCCAGCTCCAAATGAAAAACTGTTTTTT.

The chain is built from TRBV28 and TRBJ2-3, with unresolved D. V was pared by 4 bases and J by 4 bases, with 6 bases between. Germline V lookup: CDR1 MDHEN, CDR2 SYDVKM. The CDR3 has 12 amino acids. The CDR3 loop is CASSYIADTQYF. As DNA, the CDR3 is TGTGCCAGCAGTTATATCGCAGATACGCAGTATTTT.

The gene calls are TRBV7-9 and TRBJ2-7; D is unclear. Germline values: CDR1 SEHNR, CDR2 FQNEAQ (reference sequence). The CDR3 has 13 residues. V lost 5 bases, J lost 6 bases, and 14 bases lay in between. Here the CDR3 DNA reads TGTGCCAGCAGCAAAAATGGCGTTGGCGAGCAGTACTTC. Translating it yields CASSKNGVGEQYF.

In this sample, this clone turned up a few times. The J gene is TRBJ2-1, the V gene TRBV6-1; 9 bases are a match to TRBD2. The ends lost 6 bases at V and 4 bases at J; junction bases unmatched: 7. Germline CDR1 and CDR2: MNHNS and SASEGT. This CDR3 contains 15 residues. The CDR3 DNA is TGTGCCAGCAGGAGACTAGCGGACGAATACAATGAGCAGTTCTTC. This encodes CASRRLADEYNEQFF.

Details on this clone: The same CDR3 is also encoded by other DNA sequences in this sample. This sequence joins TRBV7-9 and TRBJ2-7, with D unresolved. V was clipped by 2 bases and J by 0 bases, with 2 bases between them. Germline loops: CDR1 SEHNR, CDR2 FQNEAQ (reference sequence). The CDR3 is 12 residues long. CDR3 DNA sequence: TGTGCCAGCAGCTTATCCTCCTACGAGCAGTACTTC. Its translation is CASSLSSYEQYF.

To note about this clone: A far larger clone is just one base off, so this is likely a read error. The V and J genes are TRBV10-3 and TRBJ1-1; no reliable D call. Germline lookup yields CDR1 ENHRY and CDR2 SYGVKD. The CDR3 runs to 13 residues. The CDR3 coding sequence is TGTGCCATCAGACTGTACGCGAACACTGAATCTTTCTTT. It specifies CAIRLYANTESFF.

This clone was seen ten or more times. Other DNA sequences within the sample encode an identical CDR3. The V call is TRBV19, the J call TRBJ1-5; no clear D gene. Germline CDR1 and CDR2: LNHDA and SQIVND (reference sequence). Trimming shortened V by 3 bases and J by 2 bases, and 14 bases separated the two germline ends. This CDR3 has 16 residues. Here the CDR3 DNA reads TGTGCCAGTAGTATCGTATACCGCCGGGGCAATCAGCCCCAGCATTTT. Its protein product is CASSIVYRRGNQPQHF.

Here the CDR3 reads CASTPTGGKLFF. For the CDR3, the DNA is TGTGCCAGCACCCCGACAGGGGGAAAACTGTTTTTT. The V call is TRBV2, the J call TRBJ1-4; 9 bases map to TRBD1. Germline V lookup: CDR1 SNHLY, CDR2 FYNNEI. V was pared by 7 bases and J by 10 bases, with 4 bases of the junction left unmatched. The CDR3 length is 12 residues.

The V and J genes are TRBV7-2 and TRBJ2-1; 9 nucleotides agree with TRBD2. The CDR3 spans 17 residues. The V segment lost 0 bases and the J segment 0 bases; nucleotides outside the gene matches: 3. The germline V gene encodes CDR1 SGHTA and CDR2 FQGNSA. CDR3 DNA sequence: TGTGCCAGCAGCTTAGCTGTAGCGGGAGCCTCCTACAATGAGCAGTTCTTC. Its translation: CASSLAVAGASYNEQFF. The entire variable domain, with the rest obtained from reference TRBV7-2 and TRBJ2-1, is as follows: GAGVSQSPSNKVTEKGKDVELRCDPISGHTALYWYRQSLGQGLEFLIYFQGNSAPDKSGLPSDRFSAERTGGSVSTLTIQRTQQEDSAVYLCASSLAVAGASYNEQFFGPGTRLTVL.

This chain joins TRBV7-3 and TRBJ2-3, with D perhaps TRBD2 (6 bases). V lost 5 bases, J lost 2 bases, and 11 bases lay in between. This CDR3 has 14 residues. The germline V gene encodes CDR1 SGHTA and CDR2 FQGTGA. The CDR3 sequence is CASSRGTATDTQYF. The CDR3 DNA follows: TGTGCCAGCAGCCGCGGGACTGCCACAGATACGCAGTATTTT.

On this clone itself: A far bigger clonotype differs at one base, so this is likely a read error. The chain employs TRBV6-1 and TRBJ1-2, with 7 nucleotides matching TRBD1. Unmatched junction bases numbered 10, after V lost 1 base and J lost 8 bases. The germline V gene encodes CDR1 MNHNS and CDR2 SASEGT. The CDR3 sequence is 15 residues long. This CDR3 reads CASSEVWGQPPGYTF. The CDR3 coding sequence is TGTGCCAGCAGTGAAGTGTGGGGACAGCCCCCCGGCTACACCTTC.

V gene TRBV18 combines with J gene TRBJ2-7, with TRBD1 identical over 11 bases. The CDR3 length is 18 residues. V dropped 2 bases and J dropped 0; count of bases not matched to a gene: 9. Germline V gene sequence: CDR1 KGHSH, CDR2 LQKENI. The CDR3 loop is CASSPSIGTGGFSYEQYF. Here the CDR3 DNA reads TGTGCCAGCTCACCATCGATCGGGACAGGGGGTTTCTCCTACGAGCAGTACTTC.

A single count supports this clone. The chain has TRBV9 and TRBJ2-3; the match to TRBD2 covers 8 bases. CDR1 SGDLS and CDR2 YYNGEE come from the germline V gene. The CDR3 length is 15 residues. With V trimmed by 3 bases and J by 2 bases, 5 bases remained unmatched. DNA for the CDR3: TGTGCCAGCAGCGCCAGCGGGAGCTACACAGATACGCAGTATTTT. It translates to CASSASGSYTDTQYF.

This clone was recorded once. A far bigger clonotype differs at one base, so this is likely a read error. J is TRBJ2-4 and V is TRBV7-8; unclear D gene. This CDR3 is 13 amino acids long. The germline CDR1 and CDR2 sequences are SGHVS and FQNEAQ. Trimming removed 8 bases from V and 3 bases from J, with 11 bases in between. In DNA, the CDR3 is TGTGCCAGCCTATCCACGGACAAAAACATTCAGTACTTC. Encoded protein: CASLSTDKNIQYF.

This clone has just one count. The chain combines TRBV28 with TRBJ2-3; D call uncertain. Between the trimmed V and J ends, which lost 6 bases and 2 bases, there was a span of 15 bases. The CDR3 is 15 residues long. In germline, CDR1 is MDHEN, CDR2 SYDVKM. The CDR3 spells CASRPLEGNTDTQYF. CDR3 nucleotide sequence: TGTGCCAGCAGACCACTCGAAGGTAACACAGATACGCAGTATTTT.

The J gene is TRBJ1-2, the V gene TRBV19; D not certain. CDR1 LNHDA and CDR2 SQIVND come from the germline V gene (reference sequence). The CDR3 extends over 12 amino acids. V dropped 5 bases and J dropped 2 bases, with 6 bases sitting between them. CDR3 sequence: CASSDGNYGYTF. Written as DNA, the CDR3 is TGTGCCAGTAGTGACGGAAACTATGGCTACACCTTC. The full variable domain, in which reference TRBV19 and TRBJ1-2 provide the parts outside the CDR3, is DGGITQSPKYLFRKEGQNVTLSCEQNLNHDAMYWYRQDPGQGLRLIYYSQIVNDFQKGDIAEGYSVSREKKESFPLTVTSAQKNPTAFYLCASSDGNYGYTFGSGTRLTVV.

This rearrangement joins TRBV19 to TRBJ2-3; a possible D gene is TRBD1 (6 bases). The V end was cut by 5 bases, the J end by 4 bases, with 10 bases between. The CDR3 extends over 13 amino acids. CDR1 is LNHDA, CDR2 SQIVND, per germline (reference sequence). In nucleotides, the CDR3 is TGTGCCAGTAGTGCAGGGGTTCCAGATACGCAGTATTTT. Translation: CASSAGVPDTQYF. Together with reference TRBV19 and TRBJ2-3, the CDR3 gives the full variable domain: DGGITQSPKYLFRKEGQNVTLSCEQNLNHDAMYWYRQDPGQGLRLIYYSQIVNDFQKGDIAEGYSVSREKKESFPLTVTSAQKNPTAFYLCASSAGVPDTQYFGPGTRLTVL.

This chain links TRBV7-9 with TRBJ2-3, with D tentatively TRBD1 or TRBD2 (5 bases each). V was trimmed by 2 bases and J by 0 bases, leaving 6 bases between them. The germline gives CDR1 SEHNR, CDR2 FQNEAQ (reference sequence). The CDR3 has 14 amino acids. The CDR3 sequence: CASSLRDSTDTQYF. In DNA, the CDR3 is TGTGCCAGCAGCTTAAGGGACAGCACAGATACGCAGTATTTT.

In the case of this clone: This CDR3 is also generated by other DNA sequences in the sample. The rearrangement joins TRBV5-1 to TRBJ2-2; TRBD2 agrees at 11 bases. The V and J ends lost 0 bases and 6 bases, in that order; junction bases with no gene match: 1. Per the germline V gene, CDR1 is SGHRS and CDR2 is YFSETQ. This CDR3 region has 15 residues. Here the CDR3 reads CASSLGLAGSGELFF. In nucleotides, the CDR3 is TGCGCCAGCAGCTTGGGACTAGCGGGATCCGGGGAGCTGTTTTTT.

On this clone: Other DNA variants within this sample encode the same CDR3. In DNA, the CDR3 is TGCAGCGTTGAGCTAGCGGGCGAGCAGTACTTC. It is translated as CSVELAGEQYF. V usage is TRBV29-1 and J usage is TRBJ2-7; TRBD2 matches 8 bases. V was clipped by 3 bases and J by 6 bases; unmatched bases: 1. The CDR3 sequence is 11 residues long. The germline gives CDR1 SQVTM, CDR2 ANQGSEA.

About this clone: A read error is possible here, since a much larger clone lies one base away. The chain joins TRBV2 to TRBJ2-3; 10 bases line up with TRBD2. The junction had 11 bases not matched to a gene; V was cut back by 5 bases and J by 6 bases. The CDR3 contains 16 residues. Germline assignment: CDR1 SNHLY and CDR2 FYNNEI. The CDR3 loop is CASSSLASGSLDTQYF. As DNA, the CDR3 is TGTGCCAGCAGTTCCTTAGCTAGCGGGAGTTTGGATACGCAGTATTTT.